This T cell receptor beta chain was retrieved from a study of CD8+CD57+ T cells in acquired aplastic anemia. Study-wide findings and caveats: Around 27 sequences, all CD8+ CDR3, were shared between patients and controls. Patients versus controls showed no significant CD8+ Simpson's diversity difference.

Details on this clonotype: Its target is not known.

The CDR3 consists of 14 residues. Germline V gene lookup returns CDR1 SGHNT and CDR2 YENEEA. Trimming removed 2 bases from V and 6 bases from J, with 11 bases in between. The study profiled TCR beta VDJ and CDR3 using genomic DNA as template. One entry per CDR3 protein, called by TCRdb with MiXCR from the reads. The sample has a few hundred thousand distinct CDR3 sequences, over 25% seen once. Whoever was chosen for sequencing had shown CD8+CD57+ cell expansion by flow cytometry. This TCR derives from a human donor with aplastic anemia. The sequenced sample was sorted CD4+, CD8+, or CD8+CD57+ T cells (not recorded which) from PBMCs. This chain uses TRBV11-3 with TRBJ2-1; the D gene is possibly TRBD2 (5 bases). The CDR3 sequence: CASSLRRGLNEQFF. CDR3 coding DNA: TGTGCCAGCAGCTTAAGACGCGGACTCAATGAGCAGTTCTTC.